The source of this T cell receptor (beta chain) is a study of T cell repertoires in cytomegalovirus infection. The CDR3 loop spans 15 amino acids. The J segment lost 0 bases and the V segment lost 5 bases, leaving 2 bases of the junction unmatched. Germline CDR1 reads SGHTA; CDR2 reads FQGTGA. TCRdb called the reads again in MiXCR, with one record for every CDR3 protein. There are over 150,000 distinct CDR3 sequences in the sample; roughly 19% occur only once, and around 3.1% lies in the top ten. This clonotype was picked up a small number of times. This receptor was taken from a human donor in good health (CMV status not recorded). Some clones in this sample may be carry-over from other donors' samples. The sequencing sample was made of PBMCs. The chain couples TRBV7-3 to TRBJ2-2; 8 positions agree with TRBD1. CDR3 sequence: CASSVDRANTGELFF. The DNA for the CDR3 is TGTGCCAGCAGCGTGGACAGGGCGAACACCGGGGAGCTGTTTTTT. Full variable domain (missing parts from reference TRBV7-3 and TRBJ2-2): GAGVSQTPSNKVTEKGKYVELRCDPISGHTALYWYRQSLGQGPEFLIYFQGTGAADDSGLPNDRFFAVRPEGSVSTLKIQRTERGDSAVYLCASSVDRANTGELFFGEGSRLTVL.